This TCR beta chain was obtained from a study of blood T cells in healthy people across ages. The sample holds a few counts of this clonotype. Together with a sample-barcoded 5' primer, a J-beta primer mix was included in a second PCR lasting about 6 to 11 cycles. TCRdb itself ran the 5' RACE reads through MiXCR, one entry per CDR3 protein. The sample carries 600,000 or so distinct CDR3 sequences, about 30% recorded once. This CDR3 is 12 amino acids long. Germline V lookup: CDR1 LGHNT, CDR2 FRNRAP. The sequence derives from an elderly woman in good health. Sequencing was done on a sample of blood. The rearrangement uses TRBV12-5 and TRBJ2-7; D not certain. The J call may be mistaken, given a closer DNA end match to TRBJ2-5. In DNA, the CDR3 is TGTGCTAGTGGCCCGACCGGAGAGACCCAGTACTTC. This translates into CASGPTGETQYF.